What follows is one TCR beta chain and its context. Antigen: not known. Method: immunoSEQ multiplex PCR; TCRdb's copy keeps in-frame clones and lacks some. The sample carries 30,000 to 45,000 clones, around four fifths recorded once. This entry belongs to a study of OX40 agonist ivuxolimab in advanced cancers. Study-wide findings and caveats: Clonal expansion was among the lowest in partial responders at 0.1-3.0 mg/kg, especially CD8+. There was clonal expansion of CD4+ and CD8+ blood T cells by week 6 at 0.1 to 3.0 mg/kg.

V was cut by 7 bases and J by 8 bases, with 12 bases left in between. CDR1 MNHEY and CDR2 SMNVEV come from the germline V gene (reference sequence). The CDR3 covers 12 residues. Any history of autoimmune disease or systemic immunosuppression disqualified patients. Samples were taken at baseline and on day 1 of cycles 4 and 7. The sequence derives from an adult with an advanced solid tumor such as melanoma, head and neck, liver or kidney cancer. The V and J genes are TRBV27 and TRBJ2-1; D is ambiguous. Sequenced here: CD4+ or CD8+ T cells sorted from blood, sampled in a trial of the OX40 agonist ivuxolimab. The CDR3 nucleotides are TGTGCCAGCACTTCCTCAGGCGATGAGCAGTTCTTC. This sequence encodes CASTSSGDEQFF.